This T cell receptor (beta chain) appears in the sequencing data of a study of shared clonotypes between healthy human individuals. Study results and caveats: Estimated richness was generally greater in naive than memory subsets. Apart from blood, nothing was sampled; tissue repertoires likely differ.

On this clone: Its target is unknown.

The CDR3 covers 21 residues. Only CD45RO-negative cells positively selected for CCR7 counted as naive CD8 cells, so terminally differentiated effector memory CD45RA+ cells were excluded. TCRdb's copy holds only in-frame clones and misses some; the assay was immunoSEQ multiplex PCR. This table holds almost 700,000 clones, about 92% found once. The rearrangement joins TRBV21-1 to TRBJ2-3; the table names TRBD2, a call not compared with the DNA. TRBV21-1 is termed a pseudogene. This TCR was recovered from a man aged 25 to 40 in good health. Material: naive CD8+ T cells sorted from blood. The CDR3 DNA sequence: TGTGCCAGCAGCAAAGCGGGGGCGACTAGCGGGAAGCATACCCGGCCAGATACGCAGTATTTT. It encodes CASSKAGATSGKHTRPDTQYF.